This T cell receptor beta chain was recovered during a study of CXCR3-negative and CXCR3-positive naive CD8 T cells. Across the whole study: For each library, about 1.5 +/- 0.3 million TRB reads were obtained, about 135 million in total.

As regards this clonotype: Its antigen is not known.

The CDR3 is 15 residues long. Germline lookup yields CDR1 SGHRS and CDR2 YFSETQ. Overall study results and limits: Within a donor, both naive subsets shared TRBV-TRBJ usage, unlike memory cells. Sequencing showed both naive subsets with comparably high diversity, and memory CD8+ cells much lower.

TRB cDNA libraries were made by UMI-labeled 5' RACE. TCRdb re-called the 5' RACE reads and shows each CDR3 protein once, DNA omitted. The sample holds approximately 40,000 distinct CDR3 sequences. This TCR came from a human donor in good health. Some clones in this sample may be carry-over from other donors' samples. The chain is built from TRBV5-1 and TRBJ1-5; checking the TCRdb D call of TRBD1 is not possible without DNA. The sample taken for sequencing was memory CD8+ T cells from blood. CDR3 sequence reads: CASSLDQGAGQPQHF.